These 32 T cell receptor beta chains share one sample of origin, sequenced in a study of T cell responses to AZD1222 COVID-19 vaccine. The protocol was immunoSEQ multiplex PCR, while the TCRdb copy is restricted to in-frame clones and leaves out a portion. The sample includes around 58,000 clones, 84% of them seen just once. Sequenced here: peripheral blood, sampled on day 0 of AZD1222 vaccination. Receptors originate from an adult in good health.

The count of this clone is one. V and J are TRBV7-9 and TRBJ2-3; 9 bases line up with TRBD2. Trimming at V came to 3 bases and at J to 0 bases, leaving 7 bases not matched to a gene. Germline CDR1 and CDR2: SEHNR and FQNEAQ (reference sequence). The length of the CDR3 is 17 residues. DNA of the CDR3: TGTGCCAGCAGCTTGGATGTAGGACTAGCGAGCACAGATACGCAGTATTTT. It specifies CASSLDVGLASTDTQYF. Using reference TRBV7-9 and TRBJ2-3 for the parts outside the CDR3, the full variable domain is DTGVSQNPRHKITKRGQNVTFRCDPISEHNRLYWYRQTLGQGPEFLTYFQNEAQLEKSRLLSDRFSAERPKGSFSTLEIQRTEQGDSAMYLCASSLDVGLASTDTQYFGPGTRLTVL.

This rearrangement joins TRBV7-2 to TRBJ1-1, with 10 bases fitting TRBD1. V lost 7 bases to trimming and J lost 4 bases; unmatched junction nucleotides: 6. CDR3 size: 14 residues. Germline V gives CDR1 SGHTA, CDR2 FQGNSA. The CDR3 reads CASTTDRGLTEAFF. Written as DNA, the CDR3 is TGTGCCAGCACGACTGACAGGGGGCTCACTGAAGCTTTCTTT.

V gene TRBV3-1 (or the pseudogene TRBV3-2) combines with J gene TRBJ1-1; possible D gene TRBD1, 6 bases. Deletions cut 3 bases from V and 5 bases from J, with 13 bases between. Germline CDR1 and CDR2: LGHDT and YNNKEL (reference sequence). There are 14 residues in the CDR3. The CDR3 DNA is TGTGCCAGCAGCCACCCAGGGGTTGGGACTGAAGCTTTCTTT. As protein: CASSHPGVGTEAFF.

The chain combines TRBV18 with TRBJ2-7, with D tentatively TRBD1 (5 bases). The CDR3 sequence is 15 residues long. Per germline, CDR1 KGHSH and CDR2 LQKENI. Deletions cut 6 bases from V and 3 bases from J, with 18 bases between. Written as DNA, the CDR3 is TGTGCCAGCTCTCCTACAGGAGCACAGGTCTACGAGCAGTACTTC. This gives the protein CASSPTGAQVYEQYF.

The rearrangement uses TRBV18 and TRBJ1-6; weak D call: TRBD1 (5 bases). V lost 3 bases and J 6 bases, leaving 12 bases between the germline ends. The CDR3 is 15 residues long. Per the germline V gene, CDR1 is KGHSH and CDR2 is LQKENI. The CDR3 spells CASSPGPGFNSPLHF. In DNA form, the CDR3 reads TGTGCCAGCTCACCGGGACCAGGGTTTAATTCACCCCTCCACTTT.

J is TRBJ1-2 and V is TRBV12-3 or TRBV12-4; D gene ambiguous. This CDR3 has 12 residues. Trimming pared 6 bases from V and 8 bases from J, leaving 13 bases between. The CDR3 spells CASSINPGGYTF. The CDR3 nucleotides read TGTGCCAGCAGCATAAACCCTGGGGGCTACACCTTC.

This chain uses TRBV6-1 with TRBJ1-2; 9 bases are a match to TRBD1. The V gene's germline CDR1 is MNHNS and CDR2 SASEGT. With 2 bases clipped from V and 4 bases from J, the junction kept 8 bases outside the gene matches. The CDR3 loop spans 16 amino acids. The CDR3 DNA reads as TGTGCCAGCAGTGAAAGGGGACAGGGAGTTAGCTATGGCTACACCTTC. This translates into CASSERGQGVSYGYTF.

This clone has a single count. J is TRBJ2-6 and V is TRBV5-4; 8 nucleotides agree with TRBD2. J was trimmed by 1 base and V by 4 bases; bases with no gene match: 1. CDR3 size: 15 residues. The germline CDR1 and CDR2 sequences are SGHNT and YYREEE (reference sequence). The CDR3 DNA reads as TGTGCCAGCAGCCGGGAGGGGTCTGGGGCCAACGTCCTGACTTTC. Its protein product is CASSREGSGANVLTF.

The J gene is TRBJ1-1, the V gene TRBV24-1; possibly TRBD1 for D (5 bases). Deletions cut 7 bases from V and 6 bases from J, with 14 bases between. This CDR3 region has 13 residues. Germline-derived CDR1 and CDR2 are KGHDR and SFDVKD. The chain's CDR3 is CATRGAGDAEAFF. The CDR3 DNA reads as TGTGCCACCAGGGGAGCGGGGGACGCTGAAGCTTTCTTT.

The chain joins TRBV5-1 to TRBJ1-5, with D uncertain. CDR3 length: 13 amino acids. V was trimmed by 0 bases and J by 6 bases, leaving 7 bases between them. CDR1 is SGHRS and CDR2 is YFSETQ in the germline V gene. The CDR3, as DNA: TGCGCCAGCAGCTTGGTTCCGGGTCAGCCCCAGCATTTT. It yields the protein CASSLVPGQPQHF. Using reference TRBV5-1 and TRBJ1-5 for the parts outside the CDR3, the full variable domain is KAGVTQTPRYLIKTRGQQVTLSCSPISGHRSVSWYQQTPGQGLQFLFEYFSETQRNKGNFPGRFSGRQFSNSRSEMNVSTLELGDSALYLCASSLVPGQPQHFGDGTRLSIL.

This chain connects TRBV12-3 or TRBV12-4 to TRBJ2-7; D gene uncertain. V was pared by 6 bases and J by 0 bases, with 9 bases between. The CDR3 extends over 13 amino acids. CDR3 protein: CASSWTGSYEQYF. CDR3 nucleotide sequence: TGTGCCAGCAGCTGGACGGGCTCCTACGAGCAGTACTTC.

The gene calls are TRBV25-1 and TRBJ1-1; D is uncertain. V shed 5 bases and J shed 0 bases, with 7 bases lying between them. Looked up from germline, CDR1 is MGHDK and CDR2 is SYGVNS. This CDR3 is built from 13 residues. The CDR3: CASSRNMNTEAFF. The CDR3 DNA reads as TGTGCCAGCAGTCGGAACATGAACACTGAAGCTTTCTTT.

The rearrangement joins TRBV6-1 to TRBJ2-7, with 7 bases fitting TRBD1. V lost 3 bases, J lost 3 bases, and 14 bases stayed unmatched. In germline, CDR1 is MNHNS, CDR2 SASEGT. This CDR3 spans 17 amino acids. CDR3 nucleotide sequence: TGTGCCAGCAGTGACCGGGACAGAGCACGAACTCTCTACGAGCAGTACTTC. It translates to CASSDRDRARTLYEQYF.

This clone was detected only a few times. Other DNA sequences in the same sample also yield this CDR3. The CDR3 DNA follows: TGTGCCAGCTCACCAACAGGGCCGAACACCGGGGAGCTGTTTTTT. Protein sequence: CASSPTGPNTGELFF. V is TRBV18 and J is TRBJ2-2; tentative D call: TRBD1 (6 bases). Trimming took off 2 bases at V and 0 bases at J, with 7 bases between the two ends. CDR1 and CDR2 (germline): KGHSH, LQKENI. This CDR3 comprises 15 residues. The full variable domain, completed using reference TRBV18 and TRBJ2-2, is NAGVMQNPRHLVRRRGQEARLRCSPMKGHSHVYWYRQLPEEGLKFMVYLQKENIIDESGMPKERFSAEFPKEGPSILRIQQVVRGDSAAYFCASSPTGPNTGELFFGEGSRLTVL.

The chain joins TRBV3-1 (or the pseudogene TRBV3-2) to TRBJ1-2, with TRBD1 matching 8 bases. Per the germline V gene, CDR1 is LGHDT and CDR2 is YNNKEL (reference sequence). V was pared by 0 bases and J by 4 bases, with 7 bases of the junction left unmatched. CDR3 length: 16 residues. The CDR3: CASSQDGSGQGYGYTF. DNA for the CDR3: TGTGCCAGCAGCCAAGATGGGTCCGGACAGGGCTATGGCTACACCTTC.

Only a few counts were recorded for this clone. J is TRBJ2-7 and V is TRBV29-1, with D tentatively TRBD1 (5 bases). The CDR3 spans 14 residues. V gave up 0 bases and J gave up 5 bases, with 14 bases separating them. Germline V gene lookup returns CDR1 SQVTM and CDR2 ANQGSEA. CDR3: CSVEDRTRVNEQYF. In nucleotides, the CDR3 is TGCAGCGTTGAAGACCGTACCAGGGTCAACGAGCAGTACTTC.

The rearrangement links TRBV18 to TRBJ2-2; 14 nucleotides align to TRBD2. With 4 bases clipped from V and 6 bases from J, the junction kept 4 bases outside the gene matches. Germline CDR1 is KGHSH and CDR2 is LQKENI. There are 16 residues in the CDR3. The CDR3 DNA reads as TGTGCCAGCTCACGAGGGACTAGCGGGGGAGCCGGGGAGCTGTTTTTT. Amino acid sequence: CASSRGTSGGAGELFF.

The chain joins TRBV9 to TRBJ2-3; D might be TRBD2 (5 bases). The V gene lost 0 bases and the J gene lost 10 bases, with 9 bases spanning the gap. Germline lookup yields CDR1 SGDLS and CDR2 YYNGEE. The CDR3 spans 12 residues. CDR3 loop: CASSVELVPQYF. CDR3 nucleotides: TGTGCCAGCAGCGTAGAACTAGTTCCGCAGTATTTT.

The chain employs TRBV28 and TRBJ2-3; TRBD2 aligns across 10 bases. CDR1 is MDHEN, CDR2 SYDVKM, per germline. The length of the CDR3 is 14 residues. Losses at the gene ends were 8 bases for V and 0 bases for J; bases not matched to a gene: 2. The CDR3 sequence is CASSTSGSTDTQYF. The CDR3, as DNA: TGTGCCAGCTCGACTAGCGGGAGCACAGATACGCAGTATTTT.

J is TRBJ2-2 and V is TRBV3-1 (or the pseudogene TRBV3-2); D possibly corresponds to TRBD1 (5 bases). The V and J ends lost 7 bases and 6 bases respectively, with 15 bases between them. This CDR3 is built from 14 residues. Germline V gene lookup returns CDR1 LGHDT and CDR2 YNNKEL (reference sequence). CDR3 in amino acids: CASTPEGRAGELFF. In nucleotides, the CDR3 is TGTGCCAGCACCCCCGAAGGCAGGGCCGGGGAGCTGTTTTTT.

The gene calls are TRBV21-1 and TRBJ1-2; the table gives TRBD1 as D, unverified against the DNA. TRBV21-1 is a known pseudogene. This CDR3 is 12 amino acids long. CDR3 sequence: CASSQNRDGYTF. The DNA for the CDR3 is TGTGCCAGCAGCCAAAACAGGGATGGCTACACCTTC.

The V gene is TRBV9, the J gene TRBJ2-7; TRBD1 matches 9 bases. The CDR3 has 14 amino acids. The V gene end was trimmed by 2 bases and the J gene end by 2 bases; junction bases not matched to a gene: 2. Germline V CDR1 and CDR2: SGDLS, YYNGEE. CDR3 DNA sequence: TGTGCCAGCAGCGTGAGACAGGGGGCCTACGAGCAGTACTTC. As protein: CASSVRQGAYEQYF. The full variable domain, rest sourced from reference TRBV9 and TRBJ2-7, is DSGVTQTPKHLITATGQRVTLRCSPRSGDLSVYWYQQSLDQGLQFLIQYYNGEERAKGNILERFSAQQFPDLHSELNLSSLELGDSALYFCASSVRQGAYEQYFGPGTRLTVT.

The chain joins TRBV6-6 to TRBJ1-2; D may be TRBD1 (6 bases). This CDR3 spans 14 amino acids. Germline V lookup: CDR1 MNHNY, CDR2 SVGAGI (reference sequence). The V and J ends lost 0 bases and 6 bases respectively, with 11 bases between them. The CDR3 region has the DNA TGTGCCAGCAGTTACTCGAGACAGGAGGATGGCTACACCTTC. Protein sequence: CASSYSRQEDGYTF.

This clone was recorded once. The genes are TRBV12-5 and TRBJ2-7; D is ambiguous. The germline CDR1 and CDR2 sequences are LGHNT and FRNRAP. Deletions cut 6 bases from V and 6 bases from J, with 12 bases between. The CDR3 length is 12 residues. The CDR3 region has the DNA TGTGCTAGTGGCCTCTCAGTGGGCGAGCAGTACTTC. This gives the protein CASGLSVGEQYF.

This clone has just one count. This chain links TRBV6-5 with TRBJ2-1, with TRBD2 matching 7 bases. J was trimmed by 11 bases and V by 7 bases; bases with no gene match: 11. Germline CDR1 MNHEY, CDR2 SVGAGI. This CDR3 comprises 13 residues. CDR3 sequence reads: CASTLSWGLQQFF. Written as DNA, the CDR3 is TGTGCCAGCACCCTTTCGTGGGGACTACAGCAGTTCTTC.

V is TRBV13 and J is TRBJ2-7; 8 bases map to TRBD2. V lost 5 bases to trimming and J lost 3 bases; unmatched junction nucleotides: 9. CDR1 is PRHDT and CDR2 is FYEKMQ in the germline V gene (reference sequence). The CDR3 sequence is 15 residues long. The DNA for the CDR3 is TGTGCCAGCAGCCCGCGTGTAGCGGGGCGCTACGAGCAGTACTTC. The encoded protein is CASSPRVAGRYEQYF.

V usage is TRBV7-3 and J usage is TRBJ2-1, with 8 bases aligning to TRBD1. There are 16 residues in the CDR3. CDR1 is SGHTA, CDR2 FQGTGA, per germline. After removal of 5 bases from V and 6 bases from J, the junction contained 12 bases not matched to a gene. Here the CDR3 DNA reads TGTGCCAGCAGCAGGGTTTCTGGACAGGGTTTCAATGAGCAGTTCTTC. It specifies CASSRVSGQGFNEQFF.

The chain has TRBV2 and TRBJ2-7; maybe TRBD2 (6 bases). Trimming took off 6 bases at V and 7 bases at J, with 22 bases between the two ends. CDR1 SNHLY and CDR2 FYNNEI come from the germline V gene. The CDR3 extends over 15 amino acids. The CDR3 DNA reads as TGTGCCAGCAGCGAGCCGGGACTCCCCGGGCCTGAGCAGTACTTC. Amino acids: CASSEPGLPGPEQYF.

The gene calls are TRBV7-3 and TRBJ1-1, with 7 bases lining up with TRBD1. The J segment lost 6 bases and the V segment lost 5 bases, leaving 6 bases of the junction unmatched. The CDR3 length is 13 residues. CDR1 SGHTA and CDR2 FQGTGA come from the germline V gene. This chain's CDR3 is CASSPRTGSEAFF. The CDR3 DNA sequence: TGTGCCAGCAGCCCGAGGACAGGCTCTGAAGCTTTCTTT.

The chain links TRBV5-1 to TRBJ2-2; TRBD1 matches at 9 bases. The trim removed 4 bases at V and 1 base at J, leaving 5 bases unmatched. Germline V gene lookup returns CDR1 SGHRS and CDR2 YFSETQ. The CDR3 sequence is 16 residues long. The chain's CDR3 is CASSPKDRGNTGELFF. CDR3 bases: TGCGCCAGCAGCCCAAAGGACAGGGGGAACACCGGGGAGCTGTTTTTT.

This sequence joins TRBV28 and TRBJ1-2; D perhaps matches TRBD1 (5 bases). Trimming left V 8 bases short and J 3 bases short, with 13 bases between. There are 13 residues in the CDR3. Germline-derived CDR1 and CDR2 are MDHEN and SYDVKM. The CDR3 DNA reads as TGTGCCAGCTGGCCAGGGCATGACTATGGCTACACCTTC. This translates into CASWPGHDYGYTF.

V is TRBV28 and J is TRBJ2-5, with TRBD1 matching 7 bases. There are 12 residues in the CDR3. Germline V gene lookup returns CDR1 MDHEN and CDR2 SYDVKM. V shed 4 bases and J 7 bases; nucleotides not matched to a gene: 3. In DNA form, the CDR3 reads TGTGCCAGCAGTTACAGGGGTGGGACCCAGTACTTC. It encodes CASSYRGGTQYF. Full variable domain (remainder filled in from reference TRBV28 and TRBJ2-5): DVKVTQSSRYLVKRTGEKVFLECVQDMDHENMFWYRQDPGLGLRLIYFSYDVKMKEKGDIPEGYSVSREKKERFSLILESASTNQTSMYLCASSYRGGTQYFGPGTRLLVL.